The source of this TCR beta chain is a study of identifying expanded T cells in peripheral blood. Trimming stripped 5 bases from V and 7 bases from J, with 8 bases between. There are 11 residues in the CDR3. Per the germline V gene, CDR1 is SGHTA and CDR2 is FQGNSA. Sequencing used immunoSEQ multiplex PCR; TCRdb keeps in-frame clones, though not all of them. In the table there are under 95,000 clones, about 89% of which are singletons. The chain uses TRBV7-2 and TRBJ2-5; TRBD1 might be the D (6 bases). Specimen: blood. The clonotype was recovered from a person aged 18 to 75 in good health. The CDR3 loop reads CASSPTGTQYF. Written as DNA, the CDR3 is TGTGCCAGCAGCCCGACAGGGACCCAGTACTTC.